This TCR beta chain was profiled in a study of cytomegalovirus exposure and HLA in healthy donors (dated by TCRdb to the late 2010s). Background for the entire study: An earlier analysis of 550 to 700 of the donors reported approximately 290 Gb of sequence data and around 110 million unique TCR beta sequences from about 179 million T cells. Approximately 300 gigabases of sequencing data and around 85 million unique TCR sequences made up an early release that covered some 640 HLA-typed donors. The genetic ancestry cluster associated with self-reported Caucasian donors included 70% to 85% of the 300 to 400 genotyped donors. The aim of the study was to test whether cataloging public T cell receptors could identify signatures of past pathogen exposure. The study profiled the T cell repertoires of approximately 700 subjects by immunosequencing and related them to cytomegalovirus serostatus. Along with the 666-subject first cohort, a separate validation cohort of over a hundred different subjects was used. High-throughput TCR immunosequencing, statistical association of individual TCRs with disease status, and machine learning were combined to predict cytomegalovirus infection status. In a later analysis, previously published TCR beta repertoires from some 640 donors were re-analyzed and high-resolution HLA genotyping was added so that TCR occurrence patterns could be studied. Rather than drawing on any new phenotypic data, the later analysis identified candidate immune exposures from TCR beta sequences and the way those sequences occurred across donors. An earlier analysis of 587 of the donors used high-throughput TCR beta sequencing to judge whether each TCR beta V gene segment behaved as functional or pseudogenic. Alongside the repertoire data, information on donor age, sex, ethnicity and CMV serostatus was compiled. Genome-wide SNP genotypes for about three fifths of the 666 donors were used in a later genetic analysis, which treated that subset as a discovery cohort. Every repertoire in the discovery cohort had been generated on one and the same sequencing platform. Both class I and class II loci were covered by HLA typing, at four-digit resolution. Typing coverage varied by locus: roughly 629-640 donors for A, B, C, DRB1 and DQB1; roughly 560 for DQA1; 606 for DPA1; fewer than 480 for DPB1. Four to six DR-DQ haplotypes were handled as single units for association and clustering, since linkage in the cohort was strong. Among some 400 genotyped donors of the cohort, an average of around 250,000 unique TCR beta nucleotide sequences was sequenced per donor, of which about 18% were non-productive.

This clone was detected only a few times. It has no known antigen specificity. No much larger clone exists at a distance of one base, and base qualities are not known. In total, around 600 healthy bone marrow donors made up the cohort. At the time of sampling, every cohort member was nominally healthy, though immune exposures that went unrecorded were likely present. The donor was CMV seropositive and belonged to the group of about 290 seropositive cohort members. Every donor gave a peripheral blood sample, and the peripheral blood mononuclear cells from that sample were used for TCR beta sequencing. Genomic DNA was extracted from the blood cell samples with the Qiagen DNeasy Blood Extraction Kit. V sheds 0 bases and J sheds 1 base, leaving 13 bases between their ends. In the germline V gene (reference sequence), CDR1 corresponds to SGHKS and CDR2 to YYEKEE. The CDR3, cysteine through phenylalanine, is 16 amino acids long. Only CDR3 DNA remains: 48 bases, in frame from the first base.

Preparation of the library involved the immunoSEQ multiplex PCR assay. A mixture of 60 forward primers for TCR Vbeta segments and 13 reverse primers for TCR Jbeta segments was used in the multiplex PCR. Amplification of the CDR3 region of rearranged TCR beta genes was performed with a multiplex PCR assay on genomic DNA. The amplified TCR beta libraries were sequenced on the Illumina HiSeq System as 87-base-pair reads. The published analysis was carried out like this. A later analysis counted tens of millions of unique TCR beta chains across the 650 to 800 repertoires, and around 9.9 million of these chains were shared by at least two donors. To remove PCR and sequencing errors, raw reads were error-corrected and collapsed into unique sequences using a nearest-neighbor algorithm that merged closely related sequences. Alignment of CDR3 sequences to IMGT reference sequences was used to assign V, D and J gene segments. For a sequence to be retained, a match of at least six nucleotides to both a V gene segment and a J gene segment was required. A rearrangement was called productive if the CDR3 had no stop codons and remained in frame with V and J, and every other rearrangement was called non-productive. CDR3 was defined according to IMGT convention as the region running from the second conserved V-encoded cysteine to the conserved J-encoded phenylalanine. Sequences without an unambiguous match to a single V gene segment were excluded from the earlier analysis of 450 to 750 of the donors. An earlier analysis of 587 of the donors called V segments functional above 56.7% productive rearrangements and segregating when the between-donor standard deviation exceeded 5%. A statistical classification framework was built for diagnosing cytomegalovirus status from the catalog of TCR beta chain sequences. In a later analysis, V and J genes were assigned by comparing TCR nucleotide sequences against IMGT/GENE-DB human TR gene sequences. Using the TCRdist pipeline, a later analysis assigned CDR3 sequences along with most-parsimonious VDJ recombination scenarios. A later analysis defined each TCR beta chain by its CDR3 amino acid sequence plus V-gene family, and excluded reads lacking a unique V-gene family. In a later analysis, approximately 590 highly shared, low-generation-probability nucleotide sequences were removed to address suspected cross-contamination and a sequencing artifact. In a later analysis, a clonal expansion index was calculated for each public chain from normalized within-repertoire ranks of inferred template counts. In a later analysis, generation probabilities were computed with a VDJ recombination model fitted to out-of-frame rearrangements, and the resulting probabilities were checked against IGoR. In a later analysis, TCR-TCR, TCR-HLA and TCR-CMV co-occurrence was scored with hypergeometric tests, and a repertoire-size bias correction was applied to TCR pairs. In a later analysis, false discovery rates were estimated by permuting HLA or CMV assignments 20 times. In a later analysis, co-occurring TCRs were grouped using DBSCAN, with TCRdist sequence similarity added in when clustering inside HLA-allele-positive subsets. Repertoires with fewer than 30,000 or more than 120,000 public chains, plus five repertoires with anomalous nucleotide sharing, were excluded from co-occurrence clustering. Held by TCRdb, this immuneACCESS table contains in-frame sequences only and omits some clones. Under half of the omission traces to an unresolved V gene where checked; the cause of the rest is unknown. The V and J calls and the clone size are those of that table, but D and trimming were determined from the DNA. The sample profile shows under 200,000 clones; over 9.5% of them were found once. The top ten hold 7.8% of the sample.

General study outcomes and caveats: A later analysis found that most CMV-associated TCR beta chains appeared HLA-restricted, with HLA associations seemingly driven largely by CMV exposure. Because counts were too low, about 17 rarely observed V segments, including chromosome 9 orphons, were excluded from the earlier analysis of fewer than 650 of the donors. A group of highly shared sequence variants was considered likely to be a technical artifact of the sequencing pipeline. CMV serostatus was the only immune exposure information available for the cohort. A later analysis associated around 16,000 TCR beta sequences with specific HLA alleles at a false discovery rate of 0.05. Most TCR sequences were seen in very few donors, while some public TCRs were found in many individuals. Because HLA typing was unavailable for some donors at each locus, only the typed subset was used in association tests. A further reported finding was that TCR beta sequences accurately predicted the HLA-A and HLA-B alleles for most subjects in the first cohort. Linkage disequilibrium might explain the correlated functional status among segregating V segments, but an unknown experimental factor could not be excluded. In a later genetic analysis, a missense DCLRE1C variant was associated with V-gene and J-gene trimming of TCR beta chains, and the association was replicated in an independent cohort. An earlier analysis of 450 to 750 of the donors showed that most TCR beta V segments appeared in productive rearrangements either about 87% or about 30% of the time, which broadly matched IMGT annotations. Presence/absence analyses assumed roughly uniform sequencing depth across donors, an assumption that may not hold. In the study, about 150 TCR beta chains were listed as associated with cytomegalovirus. In a later analysis, TCR association rates were found to vary across HLA loci, with the most associated TCRs seen for DRB1 alleles and the fewest for HLA-C alleles. A few of the identified cytomegalovirus-associated TCR beta chains were confirmed in vitro to be specific for cytomegalovirus antigens. In both the original and validation cohorts, the classifier was reported to diagnose cytomegalovirus status with high specificity and sensitivity. This cohort had only TCR beta chains sequenced, and the lack of alpha or paired-chain data limited which features could be detected. In a later analysis, HLA-associated TCR beta chains showed more clonal expansion and lower generation probabilities than non-associated chains that were equally common. A later analysis reported that several top co-occurrence clusters appeared linked to parvovirus B19, influenza, CMV and Epstein-Barr virus. When HLA alleles, especially DR and DQ, strongly co-occurred, TCR associations were difficult to assign to individual alleles. A later genetic analysis reported fewer N-insertions in productive TCRs among donors in an Asian-associated ancestry cluster than the roughly 620-donor mean. The authors suggested that the approach could potentially be extended to other disease states and immunological phenotypes. Some IMGT-functional V segments, including TRBV6-2 and TRBV6-3, could not be distinguished by the 87-base-pair reads and were therefore excluded.

Here the chain combines TRBV5-5 and TRBJ1-1; D gene: possibly TRBD1, on 5 matching bases. The sequenced sample consisted of PBMCs. This receptor was taken from a man aged 50 or older in good health and CMV-seropositive. The CDR3 protein sequence reads: CASSLAIGQRNTEAFF. The nucleotide sequence is given as TGTGCCAGCAGCTTGGCCATAGGACAAAGGAACACTGAAGCTTTCTTT.